These 31 T cell receptor beta chains originate from one sample sequenced in a study of vaccination effects on CD4 cells after COVID-19. Clones were sequenced by immunoSEQ multiplex PCR, and TCRdb holds only the in-frame ones, with some missing. The data contain under 40,000 clones, approximately 82% of them seen just once; the ten biggest clones take up 2%. Before any sequencing was done, the ViraFEST assay used viral peptide pools to expand antigen-specific CD4+ T cells. Subsequent to a culture period of less than twelve days, CD4+ T cells were isolated. Participants each got two BNT162b2 or mRNA-1273 vaccine doses. These receptors' antigens are unknown. The sample here was CD4+ T cells from PBMCs cultured with HCoV-NL63 spike peptides, taken after COVID-19 vaccination. These receptors were obtained from a human donor who received a COVID-19 vaccine. Some clones in this sample may be carry-over from other donors' samples.

The rearrangement links TRBV7-6 to TRBJ2-3; 9 bases line up with TRBD2. Trimming took 5 bases from V and 1 from J; bases not matched to a gene: 7. The CDR3 is 16 amino acids. CDR1 is SGHVS, CDR2 FNYEAQ, per germline. In DNA, the CDR3 is TGTGCCAGCAGCCGCTCGTTAGCGGGGGGCACAGATACGCAGTATTTT. Its protein is CASSRSLAGGTDTQYF.

This chain uses TRBV24-1 with TRBJ2-1; 7 bases line up with TRBD1. With 1 base clipped from V and 6 bases from J, the junction kept 8 bases outside the gene matches. CDR1 is KGHDR, CDR2 SFDVKD, per germline. The CDR3 contains 16 residues. The CDR3 loop reads CATSDLQGRNTNEQFF. CDR3 nucleotides: TGTGCCACCAGTGATTTACAGGGGAGAAATACCAATGAGCAGTTCTTC.

The genes are TRBV5-1 and TRBJ2-1; the D call may be TRBD1 or TRBD2 (5 bases each). Germline-derived CDR1 and CDR2 are SGHRS and YFSETQ. This CDR3 is 19 amino acids long. V lost 2 bases and J lost 0, with 21 bases in between. The CDR3 sequence is CASSFPIGDDYSSYNEQFF. In nucleotides, the CDR3 is TGCGCCAGCAGCTTCCCTATCGGGGACGATTATAGCTCCTACAATGAGCAGTTCTTC.

The V call is TRBV7-9, the J call TRBJ2-1; TRBD1 aligns across 7 bases. Looked up from germline, CDR1 is SEHNR and CDR2 is FQNEAQ (reference sequence). The CDR3 contains 13 residues. J was trimmed by 9 bases and V by 5 bases; bases with no gene match: 7. The CDR3 DNA is TGTGCCAGCAGCCTAGACAGGGTTGGTGAGCAGTTCTTC. It is translated as CASSLDRVGEQFF.

The table lists this clone with a count of one. The chain carries TRBV5-1 and TRBJ2-2; D remains ambiguous. The CDR3 totals 13 residues. V shed 0 bases and J shed 8 bases, with 8 bases lying between them. CDR1 is SGHRS and CDR2 is YFSETQ in the germline V gene. Here the CDR3 DNA reads TGCGCCAGCAGCTTGGTGGTGGCAGGGGAGCTGTTTTTT. Amino acid sequence: CASSLVVAGELFF.

This chain links TRBV10-3 with TRBJ2-3; D may be TRBD1 (7 bases). Germline CDR1 ENHRY, CDR2 SYGVKD. This CDR3 is 14 amino acids long. V shed 6 bases and J shed 2 bases, with 12 bases lying between them. Written as DNA, the CDR3 is TGTGCCATCAGCGGCGGGACAGTCACAGATACGCAGTATTTT. As protein: CAISGGTVTDTQYF.

The chain uses TRBV24-1 and TRBJ1-5, with 10 bases lining up with TRBD1. CDR3 size: 16 residues. Per germline, CDR1 KGHDR and CDR2 SFDVKD. The V and J ends lost 5 bases and 5 bases, in that order; junction bases with no gene match: 8. CDR3 coding DNA: TGTGCCACCAGTGCCTACGGACAGGGGGTAGATCAGCCCCAGCATTTT. Amino acid sequence: CATSAYGQGVDQPQHF.

This clone appeared a single time. The gene calls are TRBV9 and TRBJ2-5; the D gene is possibly TRBD1 (5 bases). The CDR3 runs 17 residues. The germline CDR1 and CDR2 sequences are SGDLS and YYNGEE. V lost 1 base to trimming and J lost 0 bases, with 16 bases between them. CDR3 in DNA: TGTGCCAGCAGCGTATGGGCAGGTGGGGCGTACCAAGAGACCCAGTACTTC. The encoded protein is CASSVWAGGAYQETQYF.

This chain connects TRBV29-1 to TRBJ2-5; either TRBD1 or TRBD2 may supply D (5 bases each). There are 13 residues in the CDR3. CDR1 is SQVTM and CDR2 is ANQGSEA in the germline V gene. The V end was cut by 4 bases, the J end by 1 base, with 10 bases between. DNA for the CDR3: TGCAGCGTTGTTGGGGGACCCCAAGAGACCCAGTACTTC. Its protein is CSVVGGPQETQYF.

The chain carries TRBV21-1 and TRBJ2-5. TRBV21-1 is deemed a pseudogene. This CDR3 comprises 15 residues. The CDR3 DNA sequence: TGTGCCAGCAGCAAAGCTGGGGGAAGACAAGAGACCCAGTACTTC. Protein product: CASSKAGGRQETQYF.

The chain has TRBV3-1 (or the pseudogene TRBV3-2) and TRBJ2-7; 12 nucleotides line up with TRBD2. CDR3 length: 18 amino acids. V shed 1 base and J 2 bases; nucleotides not matched to a gene: 9. CDR1 is LGHDT and CDR2 is YNNKEL in the germline V gene (reference sequence). The CDR3 DNA sequence: TGTGCCAGCAGCCAAGCAGTAGGCCTAGCGGGGGGGCCCTACGAGCAGTACGTC. Protein product: CASSQAVGLAGGPYEQYV.

The J gene is TRBJ2-3, the V gene TRBV10-3; 12 bases are shared with TRBD2. The germline gives CDR1 ENHRY, CDR2 SYGVKD. This CDR3 has 19 residues. The V segment lost 2 bases and the J segment 2 bases; nucleotides outside the gene matches: 11. The CDR3 region is CAISEVRGTSGGNTDTQYF. CDR3 DNA: TGTGCCATCAGTGAGGTTCGGGGTACTAGCGGGGGGAACACAGATACGCAGTATTTT.

This rearrangement joins TRBV3-1 (or the pseudogene TRBV3-2) to TRBJ2-3; D is unresolved. This CDR3 comprises 15 residues. The V end was cut by 5 bases, the J end by 2 bases, with 14 bases between. Per germline, CDR1 LGHDT and CDR2 YNNKEL (reference sequence). CDR3 residues: CASSARRENTDTQYF. The CDR3 DNA reads TGTGCCAGCAGCGCCCGACGAGAGAACACAGATACGCAGTATTTT.

The chain carries TRBV7-9 and TRBJ2-5, with D perhaps TRBD1 or TRBD2 (5 bases each). CDR3 length equals 15 residues. Germline values: CDR1 SEHNR, CDR2 FQNEAQ (reference sequence). The germline V and J ends were trimmed by 5 bases and 3 bases, with 16 bases remaining between them. The CDR3 protein is CASSPLAGTEETQYF. The CDR3 DNA sequence: TGTGCCAGCAGCCCTCTAGCTGGGACCGAAGAGACCCAGTACTTC.

V is TRBV6-5 and J is TRBJ1-2; D is undetermined. CDR1 and CDR2 from the germline V gene are MNHEY and SVGAGI. The CDR3 is 12 amino acids. With 10 bases removed from V and 7 bases from J, the gap between germline ends came to 16 bases. The DNA of the CDR3 is TGTGCCACCCGGGTCGGGGAATCTGGCTACACCTTC. Its translation: CATRVGESGYTF.

The V and J genes are TRBV3-1 (or the pseudogene TRBV3-2) and TRBJ1-5, with D unclear. This CDR3 comprises 12 residues. The ends were cut back, 8 bases at V and 3 bases at J, with 8 bases in the middle. Germline V lookup: CDR1 LGHDT, CDR2 YNNKEL (reference sequence). Here the CDR3 DNA reads TGTGCCAGCGGGCAGGCCAATCAGCCCCAGCATTTT. Protein product: CASGQANQPQHF.

The chain recombines TRBV11-2 with TRBJ2-5, with D perhaps matching TRBD1 (6 bases). The V end was cut by 5 bases, the J end by 5 bases, with 18 bases between. CDR3 size: 15 residues. Germline V gene sequence: CDR1 SGHAT, CDR2 FQNNGV. CDR3 DNA: TGTGCCAGCAGCATTCGAATACAGGGCGGCGAGACCCAGTACTTC. Amino acid sequence: CASSIRIQGGETQYF. The variable domain in full, with the rest retrieved from reference TRBV11-2 and TRBJ2-5, is EAGVAQSPRYKIIEKRQSVAFWCNPISGHATLYWYQQILGQGPKLLIQFQNNGVVDDSQLPKDRFSAERLKGVDSTLKIQPAKLEDSAVYLCASSIRIQGGETQYFGPGTRLLVL.

This clone was observed a few times. The chain is built from TRBV6-5 and TRBJ1-4, with a tentative D call TRBD1 (5 bases). Trimming took off 0 bases at V and 2 bases at J, with 10 bases between the two ends. Germline V gene lookup returns CDR1 MNHEY and CDR2 SVGAGI. The CDR3 consists of 16 residues. Written as DNA, the CDR3 is TGTGCCAGCAGTTACTCTACAGGTGGCACTAATGAAAAACTGTTTTTT. This gives the protein CASSYSTGGTNEKLFF.

J is TRBJ1-2 and V is TRBV7-9; the D is unclear. The V end was cut by 1 base, the J end by 8 bases, with 11 bases between. Germline loops: CDR1 SEHNR, CDR2 FQNEAQ (reference sequence). The CDR3 is 13 amino acids. The CDR3 DNA follows: TGTGCCAGCAGCTTAGAGGAGGGTAGCGGCTACACCTTC. It encodes CASSLEEGSGYTF. Full variable domain (missing parts from reference TRBV7-9 and TRBJ1-2): DTGVSQNPRHKITKRGQNVTFRCDPISEHNRLYWYRQTLGQGPEFLTYFQNEAQLEKSRLLSDRFSAERPKGSFSTLEIQRTEQGDSAMYLCASSLEEGSGYTFGSGTRLTVV.

A single count supports this clone. The gene calls are TRBV2 and TRBJ1-3; tentative D call: TRBD1 (5 bases). Germline V gene data show CDR1 as SNHLY and CDR2 as FYNNEI. Trimming left V 6 bases short and J 0 bases short, with 9 bases between. The CDR3 is 14 amino acids. CDR3 sequence reads: CASSYRSSGNTIYF. The CDR3 bases are TGTGCCAGCAGCTACAGGAGCTCTGGAAACACCATATATTTT.

In its sample, this clone was seen once. The chain joins TRBV19 to TRBJ1-1, with 7 bases fitting TRBD1. Germline CDR1 LNHDA, CDR2 SQIVND (reference sequence). V gave up 5 bases and J gave up 3 bases; unmatched junction bases: 12. The CDR3 contains 16 residues. In nucleotides, the CDR3 is TGTGCCAGTAGTCCGCGATCAGGGGGGAGGGACACTGAAGCTTTCTTT. Amino acids: CASSPRSGGRDTEAFF.

This clone has just one count. The chain couples TRBV6-6 to TRBJ1-5, with a weak D call TRBD1 (6 bases). The CDR3 runs to 14 residues. The V gene lost 4 bases and the J gene lost 1 base, with 8 bases spanning the gap. Germline V gene lookup returns CDR1 MNHNY and CDR2 SVGAGI (reference sequence). The CDR3 nucleotides are TGTGCCAGCAGTTCGGGACAAAGCAATCAGCCCCAGCATTTT. It yields the protein CASSSGQSNQPQHF.

The chain couples TRBV30 to TRBJ1-4; D possibly corresponds to TRBD1 (6 bases). The CDR3 loop spans 16 amino acids. CDR1 GTSNPN and CDR2 SVGIG come from the germline V gene (reference sequence). Trimming took off 0 bases at V and 7 bases at J, with 18 bases between the two ends. CDR3 loop: CAWSVLRGSNIEKLFF. Here the CDR3 DNA reads TGTGCCTGGAGTGTACTTAGGGGGAGTAACATTGAAAAACTGTTTTTT.

This chain joins TRBV2 and TRBJ1-1; D might be TRBD1 (5 bases). This CDR3 is 17 amino acids long. V was shortened by 8 bases and J by 1 base, with 23 bases between the two germline ends. The V gene's germline CDR1 is SNHLY and CDR2 FYNNEI. The CDR3 region has the DNA TGTGCCAGCCGCGAAGGGCGCCTTCAAAGGGGGAACACTGAAGCTTTCTTT. Encoded protein: CASREGRLQRGNTEAFF.

The chain links TRBV19 to TRBJ1-1; D is unclear. This CDR3 has 14 residues. Trimming stripped 6 bases from V and 6 bases from J, with 17 bases between. Germline V gives CDR1 LNHDA, CDR2 SQIVND (reference sequence). The DNA of the CDR3 is TGTGCCAGTAGGCGGGCGAGGGTCAGAGCTGAAGCTTTCTTT. Encoded protein: CASRRARVRAEAFF.

V is TRBV28 and J is TRBJ1-2; D is uncertain. Trimming removed 1 base from V and 4 bases from J, with 13 bases in between. CDR3 length: 15 residues. Looked up from germline, CDR1 is MDHEN and CDR2 is SYDVKM. The CDR3 region has the DNA TGTGCCAGCAGTTTATTCCCGGGATTCGGCTATGGCTACACCTTC. Its protein is CASSLFPGFGYGYTF.

This clone was observed a few times. DNA for the CDR3: TGTGCCAGCAGTCAGGGGCGGGATGAGCAGTTCTTC. Translated, it gives CASSQGRDEQFF. V usage is TRBV12-3 or TRBV12-4 and J usage is TRBJ2-1, with D perhaps TRBD1 (6 bases). The V end lost 5 bases, the J end lost 8 bases, and 10 bases lay between the germline ends. The CDR3 totals 12 residues.

This sequence joins TRBV18 and TRBJ2-3; D is tentatively TRBD1 or TRBD2 (7 bases each). CDR3 length: 15 residues. Trimming removed 6 bases from V and 3 bases from J, with 16 bases in between. Germline CDR1 reads KGHSH; CDR2 reads LQKENI. CDR3 sequence reads: CASSTGRVPTDTQYF. The CDR3 DNA is TGTGCCAGCTCGACAGGGAGGGTTCCGACAGATACGCAGTATTTT.

This clone turned up a few times. The rearrangement uses TRBV9 and TRBJ1-6, with D unresolved. V was cut by 0 bases and J by 11 bases, with 9 bases left in between. The CDR3 length is 13 residues. Germline V lookup: CDR1 SGDLS, CDR2 YYNGEE. The CDR3 sequence: CASSVESQAPLHF. DNA of the CDR3: TGTGCCAGCAGCGTAGAGTCCCAGGCACCCCTCCACTTT.

The rearrangement uses TRBV5-1 and TRBJ1-2, with 10 bases identical to TRBD1. The CDR3 spans 13 residues. Germline loops: CDR1 SGHRS, CDR2 YFSETQ. V lost 4 bases, J lost 7 bases, and 4 bases stayed unmatched. CDR3 sequence: CASSGQGVSGYTF. CDR3 coding DNA: TGCGCCAGCAGCGGACAGGGGGTGAGTGGCTACACCTTC.

Here the CDR3 reads CASSPRPIGEAFF. CDR3 coding DNA: TGTGCCAGCAGCCCCAGGCCCATAGGTGAAGCTTTCTTT. The rearrangement links TRBV11-2 to TRBJ1-1; no reliable D call. Trimming removed 5 bases from V and 7 bases from J, with 14 bases in between. Germline CDR1 reads SGHAT; CDR2 reads FQNNGV. The CDR3 runs to 13 residues.